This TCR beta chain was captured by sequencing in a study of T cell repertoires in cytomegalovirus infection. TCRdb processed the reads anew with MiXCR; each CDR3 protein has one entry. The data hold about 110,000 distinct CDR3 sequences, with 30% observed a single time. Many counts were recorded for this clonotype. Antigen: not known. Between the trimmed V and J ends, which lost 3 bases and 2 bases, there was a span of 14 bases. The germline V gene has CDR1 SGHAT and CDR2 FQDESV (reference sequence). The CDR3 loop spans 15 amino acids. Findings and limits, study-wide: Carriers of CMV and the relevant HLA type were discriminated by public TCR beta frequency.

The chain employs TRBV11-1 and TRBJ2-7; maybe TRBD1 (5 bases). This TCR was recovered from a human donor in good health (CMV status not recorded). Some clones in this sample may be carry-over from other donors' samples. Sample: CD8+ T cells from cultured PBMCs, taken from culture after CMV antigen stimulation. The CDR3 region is CASSFYGTGTYEQYF. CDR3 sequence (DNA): TGTGCCAGCAGCTTCTATGGAACAGGAACCTACGAGCAGTACTTC.